One sample yielded the 22 T cell receptor beta chains listed below, sequenced in a study of T-cell reconstitution after alpha-beta-depleted transplantation in children. Preparation of the TCRbeta library used unique molecular identifiers. One entry per CDR3 protein results from TCRdb running MiXCR on the PCR reads. The sample has approximately 350,000 distinct CDR3 sequences; around 15% are singletons. The sample was PBMCs, mostly from graft donor cells, taken 360 days after TCRalphabeta/CD19-depleted stem cell transplant. Source of these receptors: a male patient between 2 and 15 years old who had a stem cell transplant for acute lymphoblastic leukemia, so the T cells may come from the graft donor.

This clonotype has just a few counts. The V and J genes are TRBV4-3 and TRBJ2-2; D unclear. V lost 0 bases and J 1 base, leaving 9 bases between the germline ends. The CDR3 consists of 16 residues. Germline V lookup: CDR1 LGHNA, CDR2 YSLEER. The CDR3 reads CASSQDRGMNTGELFF. The DNA of the CDR3 is TGCGCCAGCAGCCAAGATCGCGGTATGAACACCGGGGAGCTGTTTTTT.

This sequence joins TRBV2 and TRBJ2-1, with 11 bases identical to TRBD1. Germline V gene sequence: CDR1 SNHLY, CDR2 FYNNEI. This CDR3 is 13 amino acids long. The junction had 3 bases not matched to a gene; V was cut back by 7 bases and J by 7 bases. The CDR3 DNA is TGTGCCAGCATATGGGACAGGGGGAATGAGCAGTTCTTC. Amino acid sequence: CASIWDRGNEQFF.

This sequence joins TRBV19 and TRBJ1-5, with a possible D match to TRBD1 (6 bases). V lost 7 bases, J lost 5 bases, and 15 bases lay in between. The CDR3 loop spans 14 amino acids. In germline, CDR1 is LNHDA, CDR2 SQIVND (reference sequence). CDR3 sequence: CASTWQGYYQPQHF. DNA for the CDR3: TGTGCCAGTACCTGGCAGGGGTATTATCAGCCCCAGCATTTT.

V is TRBV19 and J is TRBJ2-7; D tentatively fits TRBD1 or TRBD2 (5 bases each). Germline CDR1 and CDR2: LNHDA and SQIVND (reference sequence). Trimming took off 3 bases at V and 6 bases at J, with 18 bases between the two ends. The CDR3 contains 15 residues. The CDR3: CASSISPHLGAEQYF. In DNA form, the CDR3 reads TGTGCCAGTAGTATCTCCCCGCATCTCGGGGCCGAGCAGTACTTC.

This chain links TRBV2 with TRBJ2-7, with TRBD2 matching 7 bases. The CDR3 sequence is 14 residues long. Germline V gene sequence: CDR1 SNHLY, CDR2 FYNNEI. Trimming at V came to 7 bases and at J to 3 bases, leaving 9 bases not matched to a gene. The chain's CDR3 is CASTRREVSYEQYF. CDR3 bases: TGTGCCAGCACCCGCCGGGAGGTGAGCTACGAGCAGTACTTC.

V gene TRBV28 combines with J gene TRBJ2-7; D is ambiguous. V lost 8 bases to trimming and J lost 2 bases, with 4 bases between them. The CDR3 totals 10 residues. Germline V gene lookup returns CDR1 MDHEN and CDR2 SYDVKM. This CDR3 reads CASGAYEQYF. CDR3 sequence (DNA): TGTGCCAGCGGGGCCTACGAGCAGTACTTC.

The V and J genes are TRBV28 and TRBJ2-7; 9 bases line up with TRBD1. Germline values: CDR1 MDHEN, CDR2 SYDVKM. The CDR3 runs 15 residues. Trimming at V came to 6 bases and at J to 0 bases, leaving 6 bases not matched to a gene. The CDR3 sequence is CASSSLDRGSYEQYF. CDR3 sequence (DNA): TGTGCCAGCAGCTCGCTGGACAGGGGCTCCTACGAGCAGTACTTC.

The chain combines TRBV4-1 with TRBJ2-7, with D unresolved. V was cut by 0 bases and J by 3 bases, with 6 bases left in between. Germline V CDR1 and CDR2: MGHRA, YSYEKL. The CDR3 has 13 residues. CDR3 sequence (DNA): TGCGCCAGCAGCCAAGAAGGGTTCTACGAGCAGTACTTC. Its protein product is CASSQEGFYEQYF.

The chain has TRBV11-2 and TRBJ2-5; 13 bases align to TRBD2. Germline CDR1 SGHAT, CDR2 FQNNGV. CDR3 length: 19 residues. The V segment lost 1 base and the J segment 7 bases; nucleotides outside the gene matches: 15. In DNA form, the CDR3 reads TGTGCCAGCAGCTTAGTAACTAGCGGGAGGGCCAAGTCGGTAGCGACCCAGTACTTC. Protein product: CASSLVTSGRAKSVATQYF.

The table lists this clonotype with many counts. CDR3 residues: CASSRTGGGNAEAFF. The CDR3 nucleotides are TGCGCCAGCAGTCGGACAGGCGGGGGTAATGCTGAAGCTTTCTTT. The V call is TRBV4-3, the J call TRBJ1-1, with 7 positions matching TRBD1. The CDR3 totals 15 residues. Trimming cost V 6 bases and J 6 bases; bases outside gene matches: 13. Germline CDR1 is LGHNA and CDR2 is YSLEER.

This clonotype was seen more than once but under ten times. The J gene is TRBJ2-1, the V gene TRBV28; 11 bases align to TRBD1. The CDR3 covers 15 residues. Germline V gene lookup returns CDR1 MDHEN and CDR2 SYDVKM. The trim removed 3 bases at V and 4 bases at J, leaving 2 bases unmatched. CDR3 region: CASSFGDRGYNEQFF. The CDR3, as DNA: TGTGCCAGCAGTTTCGGGGACAGGGGGTACAATGAGCAGTTCTTC.

This clonotype was seen many times. The chain uses TRBV6-2 or TRBV6-3 and TRBJ2-7; TRBD1 agrees at 7 bases. Germline CDR1 reads MNHEY; CDR2 reads SVGEGT. Trimming cost V 7 bases and J 7 bases; bases outside gene matches: 13. This CDR3 spans 14 amino acids. CDR3 loop: CASTKGTYRGEQYF. Written as DNA, the CDR3 is TGTGCCAGCACTAAAGGCACCTACAGGGGTGAGCAGTACTTC.

This clonotype came up many times. The chain has TRBV13 and TRBJ2-7, with 12 bases fitting TRBD2. This CDR3 is 18 amino acids long. Trimming at V came to 0 bases and at J to 5 bases, leaving 11 bases not matched to a gene. Germline CDR1 reads PRHDT; CDR2 reads FYEKMQ (reference sequence). DNA for the CDR3: TGTGCCAGCAGCTTAGGAGGCTCCCTTCTAGCGGGAGGGCACGAGCAGTACTTC. Its translation is CASSLGGSLLAGGHEQYF.

This clonotype was detected a few times. V is TRBV4-2 and J is TRBJ2-3, with D perhaps TRBD1 (6 bases). This CDR3 region has 14 residues. CDR1 LGHNA and CDR2 YNFKEQ come from the germline V gene. The V gene lost 4 bases and the J gene lost 4 bases, with 12 bases spanning the gap. The CDR3 region is CASSPPTGSDTQYF. CDR3 sequence (DNA): TGTGCCAGCAGCCCCCCTACAGGGTCAGATACGCAGTATTTT.

V is TRBV6-2 or TRBV6-3 and J is TRBJ2-7; the match to TRBD1 covers 9 bases. The CDR3 covers 15 residues. J was trimmed by 5 bases and V by 2 bases; bases with no gene match: 7. CDR1 is MNHEY and CDR2 is SVGEGT in the germline V gene. The CDR3, as DNA: TGTGCCAGCAGTTACCCGGGGACAGGGAACAACGAGCAGTACTTC. It encodes CASSYPGTGNNEQYF.

By share, this clonotype ranks as medium-sized. The chain couples TRBV29-1 to TRBJ2-7; D is unclear. Germline V CDR1 and CDR2: SQVTM, ANQGSEA. This CDR3 has 14 residues. The CDR3 coding sequence is TGCTTCCTCGGTGGTGGTTCTCTCTCCTACGAGCAGTACTTC. Protein product: CFLGGGSLSYEQYF.

This clonotype has ten or more counts. The genes are TRBV7-2 and TRBJ2-7; D unclear. Per germline, CDR1 SGHTA and CDR2 FQGNSA. CDR3 length: 13 amino acids. V lost 4 bases, J lost 1 base, and 8 bases lay in between. CDR3 coding DNA: TGTGCCAGCAGCTATGGAGTATCCTACGAGCAGTACTTC. It yields the protein CASSYGVSYEQYF. Full variable domain (outside the CDR3, taken from reference TRBV7-2 and TRBJ2-7): GAGVSQSPSNKVTEKGKDVELRCDPISGHTALYWYRQSLGQGLEFLIYFQGNSAPDKSGLPSDRFSAERTGGSVSTLTIQRTQQEDSAVYLCASSYGVSYEQYFGPGTRLTVT.

V usage is TRBV7-9 and J usage is TRBJ2-4; D assignment may be TRBD1 or TRBD2 (5 bases each). Germline V gene sequence: CDR1 SEHNR, CDR2 FQNEAQ (reference sequence). The CDR3 has 16 amino acids. V was clipped by 2 bases and J by 6 bases, with 17 bases between them. CDR3 DNA sequence: TGTGCCAGCAGCTTAATGACAGTGGGAGACGTAAACATTCAGTACTTC. Protein product: CASSLMTVGDVNIQYF.

This clonotype was seen ten or more times. This chain uses TRBV28 with TRBJ2-3, with TRBD2 matching 13 bases. Per the germline V gene, CDR1 is MDHEN and CDR2 is SYDVKM. CDR3 size: 17 residues. The V segment lost 3 bases and the J segment 3 bases; nucleotides outside the gene matches: 6. The CDR3 coding sequence is TGTGCCAGCAGTTTGCAACTAGCGGGAGGGGGGACAGATACGCAGTATTTT. Translating gives CASSLQLAGGGTDTQYF.

This clonotype was seen a few times. The chain is built from TRBV4-3 and TRBJ2-2; no definite D call. The CDR3 extends over 13 amino acids. V shed 4 bases and J shed 6 bases, with 9 bases lying between them. Germline CDR1 reads LGHNA; CDR2 reads YSLEER. CDR3 sequence reads: CASSLSTPGELFF. The DNA of the CDR3 is TGCGCCAGCAGCCTCTCGACTCCCGGGGAGCTGTTTTTT.

In this sample, this clonotype turned up a few times. The chain joins TRBV20-1 to TRBJ2-4; 11 positions match TRBD2. The CDR3 spans 17 residues. CDR1 and CDR2 (germline): DFQATT, SNEGSKA (reference sequence). V lost 2 bases and J lost 2; bases outside the gene matches: 8. The CDR3 here is CSARPHLAGGPKNIQYF. DNA of the CDR3: TGCAGTGCTAGACCCCATTTAGCGGGAGGGCCCAAAAACATTCAGTACTTC.

This clonotype was seen repeatedly, ten times or more. This chain uses TRBV20-1 with TRBJ2-3; TRBD2 might be the D (7 bases). The CDR3 has 15 residues. V gave up 6 bases and J gave up 2 bases, with 18 bases separating them. Germline CDR1 is DFQATT and CDR2 is SNEGSKA (reference sequence). CDR3 bases: TGCAGTGCCGGCGGGGGCGTGAGGGCCACAGATACGCAGTATTTT. Protein sequence: CSAGGGVRATDTQYF.